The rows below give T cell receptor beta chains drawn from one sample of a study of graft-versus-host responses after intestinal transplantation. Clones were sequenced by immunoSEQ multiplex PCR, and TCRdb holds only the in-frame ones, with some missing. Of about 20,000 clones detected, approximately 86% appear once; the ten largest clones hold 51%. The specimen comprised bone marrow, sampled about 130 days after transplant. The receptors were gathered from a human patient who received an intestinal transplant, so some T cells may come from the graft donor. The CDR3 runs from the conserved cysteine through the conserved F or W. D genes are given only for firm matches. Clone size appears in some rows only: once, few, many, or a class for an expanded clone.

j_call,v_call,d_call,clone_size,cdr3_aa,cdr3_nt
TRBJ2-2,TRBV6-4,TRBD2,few,CASSDGTSTGELFF,TGTGCCAGCAGTGACGGGACTAGCACCGGGGAGCTGTTTTTT
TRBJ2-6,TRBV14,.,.,CASSPPSLSSGANVLTF,TGTGCCAGCAGCCCACCGAGTCTTAGCTCTGGGGCCAACGTCCTGACTTTC
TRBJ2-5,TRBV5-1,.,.,CASSLDTVQETQYF,TGCGCCAGCAGCTTGGATACAGTACAAGAGACCCAGTACTTC
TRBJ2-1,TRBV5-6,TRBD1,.,CASKTGGGTGAFF,TGTGCCAGCAAAACCGGGGGCGGGACAGGGGCGTTCTTC
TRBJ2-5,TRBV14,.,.,CASSQVNSSHVDAKGTQYF,TGTGCCAGCAGCCAAGTCAACAGCTCCCATGTTGACGCTAAAGGGACCCAGTACTTC
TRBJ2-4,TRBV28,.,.,CASSLPGQADNIQYF,TGTGCCAGCAGTTTACCGGGACAAGCGGACAACATTCAGTACTTC
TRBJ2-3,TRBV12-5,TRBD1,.,CASGLGYVGQQDTQYF,TGTGCTAGTGGTTTAGGTTATGTGGGACAGCAAGATACGCAGTATTTT
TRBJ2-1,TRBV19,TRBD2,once,CASSMGGSSYNEQFF,TGTGCCAGTAGTATGGGCGGGAGCTCCTACAATGAGCAGTTCTTC
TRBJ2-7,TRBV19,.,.,CASSKGRYYEQYF,TGTGCCAGTAGTAAAGGACGATACTACGAGCAGTACTTC
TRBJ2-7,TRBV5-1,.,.,CASSYSGATYEQYF,TGCGCCAGCAGCTATTCAGGGGCAACCTACGAGCAGTACTTC
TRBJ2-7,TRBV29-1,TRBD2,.,CSVAGGSSYEQYF,TGCAGCGTTGCGGGAGGGTCCTCCTACGAGCAGTACTTC
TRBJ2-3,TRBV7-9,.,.,CASSPRTQGYTDTQYF,TGTGCCAGCAGCCCAAGGACCCAAGGCTACACAGATACGCAGTATTTT
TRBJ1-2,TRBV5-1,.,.,CASSSQTNNYGYTF,TGCGCCAGCAGCTCGCAGACGAATAACTATGGCTACACCTTC
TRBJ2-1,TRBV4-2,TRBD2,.,CASSHHASGRGYNEQFF,TGTGCCAGCAGCCACCACGCTAGCGGGAGGGGGTACAATGAGCAGTTCTTC
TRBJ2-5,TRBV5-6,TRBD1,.,CASNAKTGKETQYF,TGTGCCAGCAACGCGAAGACAGGGAAGGAGACCCAGTACTTC
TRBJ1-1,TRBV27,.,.,CASSFGVPNTEAFF,TGTGCCAGCAGTTTCGGGGTTCCAAACACTGAAGCTTTCTTT
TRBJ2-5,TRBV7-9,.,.,CASSFVLRETQYF,TGTGCCAGCAGCTTCGTCCTGAGAGAGACCCAGTACTTC
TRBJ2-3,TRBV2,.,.,CASPGGTDTQYF,TGTGCCAGCCCAGGCGGGACAGATACGCAGTATTTT
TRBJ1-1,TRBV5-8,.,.,CASSVGPSRTKNTEAFF,TGTGCCAGCAGCGTCGGGCCCTCCCGGACAAAGAACACTGAAGCTTTCTTT
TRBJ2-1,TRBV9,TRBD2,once,CASSVSSGRANEQFF,TGTGCCAGCAGCGTGTCTAGCGGGAGGGCCAACGAGCAGTTCTTC
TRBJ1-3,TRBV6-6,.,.,CASSSIPGTRNTIYF,TGTGCCAGCAGTTCCATCCCAGGCACTAGAAACACCATATATTTT
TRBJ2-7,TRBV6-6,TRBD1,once,CASSYGAGGQYEQYF,TGTGCCAGCAGTTACGGGGCAGGGGGCCAGTACGAGCAGTACTTC
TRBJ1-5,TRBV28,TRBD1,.,CASSSGGGRWPQHF,TGTGCCAGCAGCTCAGGGGGCGGACGATGGCCCCAGCATTTT
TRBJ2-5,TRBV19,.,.,CASKGGRGRETQYF,TGTGCCAGTAAGGGAGGAAGGGGGAGAGAGACCCAGTACTTC
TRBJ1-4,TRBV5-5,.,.,CASSITPLATNEKLFF,TGTGCCAGCAGTATTACACCTCTTGCAACTAATGAAAAACTGTTTTTT
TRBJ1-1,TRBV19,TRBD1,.,CASSMVGGVGTEAFF,TGTGCCAGTAGTATGGTAGGGGGCGTTGGCACTGAAGCTTTCTTT
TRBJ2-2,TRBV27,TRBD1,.,CASSLGQGRTGELFF,TGTGCCAGCAGCCTTGGACAGGGAAGAACCGGGGAGCTGTTTTTT
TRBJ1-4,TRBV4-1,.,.,CASSQGTNEKLFF,TGCGCCAGCAGCCAGGGCACTAATGAAAAACTGTTTTTT
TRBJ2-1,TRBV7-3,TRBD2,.,CASSSGLPGDEQFF,TGTGCCAGCAGCTCGGGACTACCAGGCGATGAGCAGTTCTTC
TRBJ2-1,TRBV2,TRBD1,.,CASTWTGIRNEQFF,TGTGCCAGCACGTGGACAGGGATTCGCAATGAGCAGTTCTTC
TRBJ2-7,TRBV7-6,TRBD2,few,CASSPSGSAYEQYF,TGTGCCAGCAGCCCCAGCGGGAGCGCCTACGAGCAGTACTTC
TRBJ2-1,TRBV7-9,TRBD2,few,CASTNQVAGYNEQFF,TGTGCCAGCACCAACCAGGTAGCGGGATACAATGAGCAGTTCTTC
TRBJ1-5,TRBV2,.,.,CASSESVDRWDQPQHF,TGTGCCAGCAGTGAGTCCGTAGATCGGTGGGATCAGCCCCAGCATTTT
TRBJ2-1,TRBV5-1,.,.,CASSLGQSDEQFF,TGCGCCAGCAGCTTGGGTCAGAGTGATGAGCAGTTCTTC
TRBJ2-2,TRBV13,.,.,CASRGTGYGELFF,TGTGCCAGCAGGGGAACAGGGTACGGGGAGCTGTTTTTT
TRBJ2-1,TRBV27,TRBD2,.,CASSLSGGYNEQFF,TGTGCCAGCAGTTTATCGGGGGGGTACAATGAGCAGTTCTTC
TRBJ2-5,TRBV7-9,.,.,CASSFTGQETQYF,TGTGCCAGCAGCTTTACAGGCCAAGAGACCCAGTACTTC
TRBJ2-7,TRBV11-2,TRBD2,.,CASNPIAGVYEQYF,TGTGCCAGCAACCCTATAGCGGGGGTCTACGAGCAGTACTTC
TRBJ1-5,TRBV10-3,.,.,CAISEPSGDSTGPQHF,TGTGCCATCAGTGAGCCTTCCGGCGACAGCACGGGGCCCCAGCATTTT
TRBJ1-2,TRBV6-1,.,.,CAGHTGSAGYTF,TGTGCCGGACATACAGGGAGTGCTGGCTACACCTTC
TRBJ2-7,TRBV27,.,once,CASSLTRETGQYF,TGTGCCAGCAGTCTGACTCGGGAGACGGGGCAGTACTTC
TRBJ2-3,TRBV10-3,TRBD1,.,CAISVGGQRTDTQYF,TGTGCCATCAGTGTTGGGGGACAGAGAACAGATACGCAGTATTTT
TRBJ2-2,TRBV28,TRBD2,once,CASRTGLAGSQPGGELFF,TGTGCCAGCAGGACGGGACTAGCGGGATCCCAGCCCGGCGGGGAGCTGTTTTTT
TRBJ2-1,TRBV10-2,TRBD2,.,CASSLGLAGGPEQFF,TGCGCCAGCAGCCTCGGGCTAGCGGGAGGACCTGAGCAGTTCTTC
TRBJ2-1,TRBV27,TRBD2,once,CASSSLAGGPFDEQFF,TGTGCCAGCAGTTCATTAGCGGGAGGACCCTTTGATGAGCAGTTCTTC
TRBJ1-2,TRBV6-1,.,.,CASREVSGWVRGYTF,TGTGCCAGCAGGGAGGTCTCCGGGTGGGTTCGCGGCTACACCTTC
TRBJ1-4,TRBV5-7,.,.,CASSSVGGTLEKLFF,TGTGCCAGCAGCTCGGTCGGGGGGACTTTAGAAAAACTGTTTTTT
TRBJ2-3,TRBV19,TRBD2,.,CASSTDGPAAGVWTDTQYF,TGTGCCAGTAGTACCGATGGCCCTGCAGCGGGAGTTTGGACAGATACGCAGTATTTT
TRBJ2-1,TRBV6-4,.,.,CASSETGVADEQFF,TGTGCCAGCAGTGAAACGGGAGTGGCAGATGAGCAGTTCTTC
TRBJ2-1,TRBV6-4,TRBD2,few,CASSRLAGGDEQFF,TGTGCCAGCAGTAGGCTAGCGGGGGGCGATGAGCAGTTCTTC